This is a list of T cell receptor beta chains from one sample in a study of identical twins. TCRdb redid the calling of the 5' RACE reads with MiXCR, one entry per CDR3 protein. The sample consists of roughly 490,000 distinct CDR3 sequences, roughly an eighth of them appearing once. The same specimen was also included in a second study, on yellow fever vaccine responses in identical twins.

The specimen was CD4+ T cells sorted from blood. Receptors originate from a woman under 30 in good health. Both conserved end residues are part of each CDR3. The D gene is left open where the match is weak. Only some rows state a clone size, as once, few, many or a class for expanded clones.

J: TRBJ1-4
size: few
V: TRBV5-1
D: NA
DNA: TGCGCCAGCAGCTTGGAAGGAGATGCAACTAATGAAAAACTGTTTTTT
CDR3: CASSLEGDATNEKLFF

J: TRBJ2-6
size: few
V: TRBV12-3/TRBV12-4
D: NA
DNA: TGTGCCAGCAGTCCCACCGGGGTTCACTCTGGGGCCAACGTCCTGACTTTC
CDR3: CASSPTGVHSGANVLTF

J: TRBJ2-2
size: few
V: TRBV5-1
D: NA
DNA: TGCGCCAGCATGCTTGGAGACACCGGGGAGCTGTTTTTT
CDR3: CASMLGDTGELFF

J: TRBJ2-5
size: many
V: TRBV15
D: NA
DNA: TGTGCCACCAGCAGAGACCGAGGGGAGACCCAGTACTTC
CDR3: CATSRDRGETQYF

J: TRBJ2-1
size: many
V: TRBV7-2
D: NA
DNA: TGTGCCAGCAGCTTAGTATCGGGCAAGTTCTTC
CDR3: CASSLVSGKFF

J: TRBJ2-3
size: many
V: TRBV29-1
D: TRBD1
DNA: TGCAGCGTTGATCTACAGGGGGCTAATACGCAGTATTTT
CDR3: CSVDLQGANTQYF

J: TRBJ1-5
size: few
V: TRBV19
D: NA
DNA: TGTGCCAGTAGTATCGGCCATAGCAATCAGCCCCAGCATTTT
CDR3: CASSIGHSNQPQHF

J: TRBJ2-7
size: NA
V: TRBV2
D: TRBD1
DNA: TGTGCCAGCAAGTTTAGGGGACAGGGGGGCGACGAGCAGTACTTC
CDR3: CASKFRGQGGDEQYF

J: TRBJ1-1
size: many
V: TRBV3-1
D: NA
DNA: TGTGCCAGCAGCCAAGGGGGGCTGGGGACTGAAGCTTTCTTT
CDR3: CASSQGGLGTEAFF

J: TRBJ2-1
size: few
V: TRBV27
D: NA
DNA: TGTGCCAGCAGCCCGAGAGTCTCGAACAATGAGCAGTTCTTC
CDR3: CASSPRVSNNEQFF

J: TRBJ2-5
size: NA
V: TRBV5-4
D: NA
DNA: TGTGCCAGCAGCGGACCGGGACCCATAGAGACCCAGTACTTC
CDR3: CASSGPGPIETQYF

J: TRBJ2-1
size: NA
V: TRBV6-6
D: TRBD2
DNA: TGTGCCAGCAGTTACCAGCGGGGGGGCCGGCAGTTCTTC
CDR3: CASSYQRGGRQFF

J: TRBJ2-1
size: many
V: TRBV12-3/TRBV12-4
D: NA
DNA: TGTGCCAGCAGTCTCTCCCCCGCGGGACGGGACTACAATGAGCAGTTCTTC
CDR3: CASSLSPAGRDYNEQFF

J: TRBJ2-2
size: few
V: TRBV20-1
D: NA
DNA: TGCAGTGCAGATAGAAACACCGGGGAGCTGTTTTTT
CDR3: CSADRNTGELFF

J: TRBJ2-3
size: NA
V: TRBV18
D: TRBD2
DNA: TGTGCCAGCTCACCGTTAGCGGGGCTGAGCACAGATACGCAGTATTTT
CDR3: CASSPLAGLSTDTQYF

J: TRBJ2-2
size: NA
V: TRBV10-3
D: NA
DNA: TGTGCCATCAGTGAGTCTGGACCCAGCACCGGGGAGCTGTTTTTT
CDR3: CAISESGPSTGELFF

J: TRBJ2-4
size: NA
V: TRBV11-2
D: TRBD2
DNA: TGTGCCAGCAGCTTCCCTAGCGGGGGAGTTGAGGTTAAAGTCAAAAACATTCAGTACTTC
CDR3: CASSFPSGGVEVKVKNIQYF

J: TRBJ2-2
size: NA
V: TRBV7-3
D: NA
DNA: TGTGCCAGCAGCTTAAGAGTCACAGCGAACACCGGGGAGCTGTTTTTT
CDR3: CASSLRVTANTGELFF

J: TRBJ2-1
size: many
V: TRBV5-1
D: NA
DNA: TGCGCCAGCGCCGGCGGTTTGGATGAGCAGTTCTTC
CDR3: CASAGGLDEQFF

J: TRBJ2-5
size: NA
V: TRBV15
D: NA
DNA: TGTGCCACCAGCCTCGTGGGGCCGGGGACCCAGTACTTC
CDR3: CATSLVGPGTQYF

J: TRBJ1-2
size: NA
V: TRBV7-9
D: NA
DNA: TGTGCCAGCAGCTTATTAGGGGGTGACTATGGCTACACCTTC
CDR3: CASSLLGGDYGYTF

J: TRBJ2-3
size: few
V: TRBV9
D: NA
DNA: TGTGCCAGCAGCCTCACAGGGCTCCTCACAGATACGCAGTATTTT
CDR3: CASSLTGLLTDTQYF

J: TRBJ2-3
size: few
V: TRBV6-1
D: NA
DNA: TGTGCCAGCGGGAGGGGGGGCCGTAGAGCAGATACGCAGTATTTT
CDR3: CASGRGGRRADTQYF

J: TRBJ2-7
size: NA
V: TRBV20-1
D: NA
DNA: TGCAGTGCTAGTTCGGAGCTTACCTACGAGCAGTACTTC
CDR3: CSASSELTYEQYF

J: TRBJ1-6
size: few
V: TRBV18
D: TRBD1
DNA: TGTGCCAGCTCAAGAGGACAGGGCCCGAATTCACCCCTCCACTTT
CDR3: CASSRGQGPNSPLHF

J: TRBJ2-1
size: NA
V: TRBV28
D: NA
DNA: TGTGCCAGCACCTTGGACAGAAATAATGAGCAGTTCTTC
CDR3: CASTLDRNNEQFF

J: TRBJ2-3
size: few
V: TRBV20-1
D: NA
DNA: TGCAGTGCTAGAAGGGGAGGGACAGTTGTTACAGATACGCAGTATTTT
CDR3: CSARRGGTVVTDTQYF

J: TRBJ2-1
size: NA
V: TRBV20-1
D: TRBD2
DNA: TGCAGTGCTAGACTCCCTCGACTAGCGGACAATGAGCAGTTCTTC
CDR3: CSARLPRLADNEQFF

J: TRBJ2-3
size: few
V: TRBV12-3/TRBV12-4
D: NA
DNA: TGTGCCAGCAGTTTCCAACCCGGACTACCCAGGGATACGCAGTATTTT
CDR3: CASSFQPGLPRDTQYF

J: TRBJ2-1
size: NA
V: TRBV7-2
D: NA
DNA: TGTGCCAGCAGCTTAGTAGGGGGGGTCCCCCGTAATGAGCAGTTCTTC
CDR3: CASSLVGGVPRNEQFF

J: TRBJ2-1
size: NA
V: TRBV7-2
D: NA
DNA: TGTGCCAGCAGTAAATCTCGAGGGAGTTTAAATGAGCAGTTCTTC
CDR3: CASSKSRGSLNEQFF

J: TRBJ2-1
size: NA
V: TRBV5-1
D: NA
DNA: TGCGCCAGCCGAAGGGGGACAACCTACAATAAGCAGTTCTTC
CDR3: CASRRGTTYNKQFF

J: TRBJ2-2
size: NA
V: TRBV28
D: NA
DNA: TGTGCCAGCACCACTCCTGACAGATACACCGGGGAGCTGTTTTTT
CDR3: CASTTPDRYTGELFF

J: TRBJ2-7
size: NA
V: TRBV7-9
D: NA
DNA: TGTGCCAGCAGCTTACCAGGGGAAGCCCCCTACGAGCAGTACTTC
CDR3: CASSLPGEAPYEQYF

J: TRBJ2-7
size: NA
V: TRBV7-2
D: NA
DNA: TGTGCCAGCAGCCGAAAACCGCCGGGGGCGGTTGAGCAGTACTTC
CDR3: CASSRKPPGAVEQYF

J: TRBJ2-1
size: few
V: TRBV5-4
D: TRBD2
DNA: TGTGCCAGCAGCTTGGGGGCTAGCGGGGGGGCCGTCGGGGAGCAGTTCTTC
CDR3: CASSLGASGGAVGEQFF

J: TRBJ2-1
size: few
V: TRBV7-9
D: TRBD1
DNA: TGTGCCAGCAGCTTTTGGACAGGACACAATGAGCAGTTCTTC
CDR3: CASSFWTGHNEQFF

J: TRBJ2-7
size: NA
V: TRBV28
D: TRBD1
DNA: TGTGCCAGCAGTGGGACAGGGACGAGGGGCGAGCAGTACTTC
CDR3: CASSGTGTRGEQYF

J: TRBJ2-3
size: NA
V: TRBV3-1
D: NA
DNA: TGTGCCAGCAAGAGGGGGGAAGCCACAGATACGCAGTATTTT
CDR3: CASKRGEATDTQYF

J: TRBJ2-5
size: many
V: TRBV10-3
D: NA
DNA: TGTGCCATCAGTGGATTCAAGCCCCAAGAGACCCAGTACTTC
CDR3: CAISGFKPQETQYF

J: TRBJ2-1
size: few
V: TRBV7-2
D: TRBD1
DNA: TGTGCCAGCAGCACCCCACAGGGGATGGATGAGCAGTTCTTC
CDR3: CASSTPQGMDEQFF

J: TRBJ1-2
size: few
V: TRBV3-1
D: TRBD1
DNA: TGTGCCAGCAGCCCTAGTACAGGGGCTTATGGCTACACCTTC
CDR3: CASSPSTGAYGYTF

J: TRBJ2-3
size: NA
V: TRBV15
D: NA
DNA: TGTGCCACCAGCAGAGATCCGGTGAGCACAGATACGCAGTATTTT
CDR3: CATSRDPVSTDTQYF